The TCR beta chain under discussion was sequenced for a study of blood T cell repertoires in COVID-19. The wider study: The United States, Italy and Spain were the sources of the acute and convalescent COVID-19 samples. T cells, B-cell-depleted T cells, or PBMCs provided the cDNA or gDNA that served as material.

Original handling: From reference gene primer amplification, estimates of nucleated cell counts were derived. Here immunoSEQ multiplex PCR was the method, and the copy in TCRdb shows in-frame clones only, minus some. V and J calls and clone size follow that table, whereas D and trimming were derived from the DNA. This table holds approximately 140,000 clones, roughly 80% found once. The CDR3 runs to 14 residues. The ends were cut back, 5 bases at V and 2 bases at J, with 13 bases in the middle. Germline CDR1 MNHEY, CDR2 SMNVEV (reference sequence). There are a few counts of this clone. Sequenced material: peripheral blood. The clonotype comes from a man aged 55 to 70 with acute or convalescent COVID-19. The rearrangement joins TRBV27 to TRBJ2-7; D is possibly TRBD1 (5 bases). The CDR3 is CASSRTRTTYEQYF. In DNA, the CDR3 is TGTGCCAGCAGTCGGACACGAACAACCTACGAGCAGTACTTC.